This T cell receptor (beta chain) was captured by sequencing in a study of cytomegalovirus exposure and HLA in healthy donors. V was pared by 5 bases and J by 0 bases, with 13 bases between. CDR1 is MNHNY, CDR2 SVGAGI, per germline (reference sequence). This CDR3 has 15 amino acids. Researchers ran the PCR with 60 Vbeta and 13 Jbeta primers. The repertoire was sequenced with immunoSEQ multiplex PCR; TCRdb's copy has only in-frame clones and lacks some. The sample gives 110,000 or so clones, around 80% of which show up once; over 2% is in the top ten. The chain employs TRBV6-6 and TRBJ1-2; D is unclear. The sequencing sample was made of PBMCs. The sequence was collected from a man aged 30 to 39 in good health and CMV-seronegative. The DNA of the CDR3 is TGTGCCAGCAGTCCCCGGGCGGAGGCTAACTATGGCTACACCTTC. Amino acids: CASSPRAEANYGYTF.